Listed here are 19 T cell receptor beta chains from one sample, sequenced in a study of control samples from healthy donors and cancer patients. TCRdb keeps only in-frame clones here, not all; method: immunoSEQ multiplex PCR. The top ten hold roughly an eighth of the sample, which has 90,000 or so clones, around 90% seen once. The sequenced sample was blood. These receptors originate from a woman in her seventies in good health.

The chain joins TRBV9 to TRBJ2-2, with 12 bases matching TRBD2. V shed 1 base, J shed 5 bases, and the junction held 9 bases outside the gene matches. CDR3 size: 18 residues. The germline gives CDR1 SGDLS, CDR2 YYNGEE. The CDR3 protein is CASSVPSGGASDTGELFF. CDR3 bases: TGTGCCAGCAGCGTACCTAGCGGGGGGGCGAGTGATACCGGGGAGCTGTTTTTT.

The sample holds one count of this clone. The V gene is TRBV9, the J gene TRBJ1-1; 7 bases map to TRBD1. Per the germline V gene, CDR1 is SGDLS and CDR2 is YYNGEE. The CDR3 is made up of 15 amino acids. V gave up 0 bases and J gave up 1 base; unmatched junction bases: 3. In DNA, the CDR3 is TGTGCCAGCAGCGTAGGAAGGACAGGGAACACTGAAGCTTTCTTT. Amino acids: CASSVGRTGNTEAFF.

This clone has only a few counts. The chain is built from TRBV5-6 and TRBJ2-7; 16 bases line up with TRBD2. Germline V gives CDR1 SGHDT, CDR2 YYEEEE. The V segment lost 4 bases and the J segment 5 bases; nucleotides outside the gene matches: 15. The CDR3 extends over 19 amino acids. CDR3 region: CASSPRGTSGREALHEQYF. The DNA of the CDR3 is TGTGCCAGCAGCCCCCGTGGGACTAGCGGGAGGGAGGCCCTACACGAGCAGTACTTC.

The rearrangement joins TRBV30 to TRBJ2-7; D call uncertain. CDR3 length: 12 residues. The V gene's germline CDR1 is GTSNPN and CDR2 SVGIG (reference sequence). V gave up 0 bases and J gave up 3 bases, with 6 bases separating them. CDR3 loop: CAWSVDLYEQYF. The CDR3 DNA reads TGTGCCTGGAGTGTGGATCTCTACGAGCAGTACTTC.

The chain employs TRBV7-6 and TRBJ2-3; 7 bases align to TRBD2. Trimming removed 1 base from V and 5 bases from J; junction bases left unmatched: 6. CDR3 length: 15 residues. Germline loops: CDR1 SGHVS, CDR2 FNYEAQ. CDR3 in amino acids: CASSLGAGVVDTQYF. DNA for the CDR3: TGTGCCAGCAGCTTAGGCGCGGGAGTGGTAGATACGCAGTATTTT.

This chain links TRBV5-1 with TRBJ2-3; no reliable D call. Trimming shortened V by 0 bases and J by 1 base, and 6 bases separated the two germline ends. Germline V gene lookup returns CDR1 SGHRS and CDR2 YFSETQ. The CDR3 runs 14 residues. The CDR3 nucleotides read TGCGCCAGCAGCTTGGATCCCGGCACAGATACGCAGTATTTT. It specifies CASSLDPGTDTQYF.

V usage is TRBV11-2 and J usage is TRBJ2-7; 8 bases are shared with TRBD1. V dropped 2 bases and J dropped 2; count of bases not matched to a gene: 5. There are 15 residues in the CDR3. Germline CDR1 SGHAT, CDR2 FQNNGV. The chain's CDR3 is CASSLSLDRAYEQYF. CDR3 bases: TGTGCCAGCAGCTTATCCCTGGACAGGGCCTACGAGCAGTACTTC. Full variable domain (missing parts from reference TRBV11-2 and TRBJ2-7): EAGVAQSPRYKIIEKRQSVAFWCNPISGHATLYWYQQILGQGPKLLIQFQNNGVVDDSQLPKDRFSAERLKGVDSTLKIQPAKLEDSAVYLCASSLSLDRAYEQYFGPGTRLTVT.

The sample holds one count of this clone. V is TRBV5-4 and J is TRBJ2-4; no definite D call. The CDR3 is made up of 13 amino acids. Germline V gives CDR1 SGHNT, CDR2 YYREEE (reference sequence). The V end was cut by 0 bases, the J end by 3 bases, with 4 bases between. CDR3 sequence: CASSLGDKNIQYF. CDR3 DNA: TGTGCCAGCAGCTTGGGAGACAAAAACATTCAGTACTTC.

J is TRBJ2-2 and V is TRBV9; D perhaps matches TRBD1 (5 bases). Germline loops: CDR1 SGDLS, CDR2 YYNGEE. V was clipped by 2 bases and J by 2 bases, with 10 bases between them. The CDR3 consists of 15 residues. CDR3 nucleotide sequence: TGTGCCAGCAGCGTCCAGGGCCGTAACACCGGGGAGCTGTTTTTT. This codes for CASSVQGRNTGELFF.

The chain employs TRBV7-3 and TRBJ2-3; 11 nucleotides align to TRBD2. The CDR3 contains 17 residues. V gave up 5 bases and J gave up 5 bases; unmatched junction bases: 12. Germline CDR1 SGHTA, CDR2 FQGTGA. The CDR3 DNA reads TGTGCCAGCAGCCCCCCCGGGGGTAGCGGGGGGGAAGATACGCAGTATTTT. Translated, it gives CASSPPGGSGGEDTQYF.

For the CDR3, the DNA is TGTGCCAGTAGTATGGGCGGGGGCTACGAGCAGTACTTC. Protein product: CASSMGGGYEQYF. This rearrangement joins TRBV19 to TRBJ2-7; 7 bases align to TRBD2. Germline CDR1 is LNHDA and CDR2 is SQIVND (reference sequence). V trimming: 3 bases; J trimming: 3 bases; junction bases outside the gene matches: 2. This CDR3 contains 13 residues.

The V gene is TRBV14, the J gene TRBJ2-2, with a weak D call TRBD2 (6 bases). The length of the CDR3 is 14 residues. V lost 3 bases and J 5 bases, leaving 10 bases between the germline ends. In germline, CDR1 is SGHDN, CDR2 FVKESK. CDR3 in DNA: TGTGCCAGCAGCCAGGCTGGACTAACCGGGGAGCTGTTTTTT. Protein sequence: CASSQAGLTGELFF.

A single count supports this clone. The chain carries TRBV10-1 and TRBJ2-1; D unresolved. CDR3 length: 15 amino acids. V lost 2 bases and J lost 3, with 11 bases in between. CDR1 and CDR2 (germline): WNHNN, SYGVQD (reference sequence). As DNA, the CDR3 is TGCGCCAGCAGTGAGGGCAAACCCCTCTACAATGAGCAGTTCTTC. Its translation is CASSEGKPLYNEQFF.

The CDR3: CASSQAGRETDTQYF. The CDR3 DNA sequence: TGTGCCAGCAGCCAAGCGGGGCGGGAGACAGATACGCAGTATTTT. The chain couples TRBV4-2 to TRBJ2-3; 7 bases map to TRBD2. Germline V gene sequence: CDR1 LGHNA, CDR2 YNFKEQ. V lost 1 base, J lost 3 bases, and 4 bases stayed unmatched. This CDR3 is 15 amino acids long.

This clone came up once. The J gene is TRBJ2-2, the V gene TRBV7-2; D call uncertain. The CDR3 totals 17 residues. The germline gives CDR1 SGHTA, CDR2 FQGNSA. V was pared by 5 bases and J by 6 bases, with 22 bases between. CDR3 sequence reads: CASSEPRWASDPGELFF. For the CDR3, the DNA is TGTGCCAGCAGCGAACCCCGGTGGGCCTCAGACCCCGGGGAGCTGTTTTTT.

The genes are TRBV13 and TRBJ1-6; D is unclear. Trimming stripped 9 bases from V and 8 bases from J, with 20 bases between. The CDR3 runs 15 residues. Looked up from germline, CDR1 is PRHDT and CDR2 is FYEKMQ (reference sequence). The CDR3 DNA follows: TGTGCCAGTACACCGCTGGCCCTTGACTATTCACCCCTCCACTTT. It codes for CASTPLALDYSPLHF.

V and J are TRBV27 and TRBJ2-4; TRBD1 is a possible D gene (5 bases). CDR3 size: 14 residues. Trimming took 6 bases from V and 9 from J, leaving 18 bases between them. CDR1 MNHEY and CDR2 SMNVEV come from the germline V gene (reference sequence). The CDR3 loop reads CASSLDSGSGIQYF. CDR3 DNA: TGTGCCAGCAGCCTAGATTCAGGGTCTGGCATTCAGTACTTC.

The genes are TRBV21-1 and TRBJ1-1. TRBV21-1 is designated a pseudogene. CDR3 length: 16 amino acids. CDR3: CASTQVGGFLNTEAFF. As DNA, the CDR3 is TGTGCCAGCACCCAAGTGGGGGGATTTTTGAACACTGAAGCTTTCTTT.

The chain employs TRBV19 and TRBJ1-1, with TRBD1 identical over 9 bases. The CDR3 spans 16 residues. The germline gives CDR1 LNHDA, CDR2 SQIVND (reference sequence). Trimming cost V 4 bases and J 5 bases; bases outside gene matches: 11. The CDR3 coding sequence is TGTGCCAGTAGTACTCCGACAGGGGGTACCGTAACTGAAGCTTTCTTT. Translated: CASSTPTGGTVTEAFF.